The 18 T cell receptor beta chains presented below share a single source sample, sequenced in a study of control samples from healthy donors and cancer patients. Sequencing was performed with immunoSEQ multiplex PCR; in TCRdb, only in-frame clones are kept and a portion is missing. This table has around 180,000 clones, approximately 94% appearing once. The sample taken for sequencing was blood. The receptors here all came from a woman under 30 in good health.

The rearrangement links TRBV10-1 to TRBJ2-5; TRBD2 aligns across 7 bases. V lost 4 bases, J lost 0 bases, and 2 bases stayed unmatched. Germline V CDR1 and CDR2: WNHNN, SYGVQD (reference sequence). CDR3 length: 14 residues. The CDR3 spells CASSGGTNQETQYF. The CDR3 DNA follows: TGCGCCAGCAGTGGTGGGACTAACCAAGAGACCCAGTACTTC.

This clone has a single count. The CDR3 loop is CASDYGTRNSYEQYF. The CDR3 DNA reads as TGTGCTAGTGATTACGGGACACGGAACTCCTACGAGCAGTACTTC. The V and J genes are TRBV12-5 and TRBJ2-7; D may be TRBD1 (6 bases). Germline V CDR1 and CDR2: LGHNT, FRNRAP. The V gene lost 7 bases and the J gene lost 0 bases, with 16 bases spanning the gap. CDR3 length: 15 residues.

This chain connects TRBV19 to TRBJ1-1, with a tentative D call TRBD1 (5 bases). Germline V gene data show CDR1 as LNHDA and CDR2 as SQIVND (reference sequence). CDR3 length: 14 residues. The V and J ends lost 0 bases and 5 bases respectively, with 10 bases between them. The CDR3 spells CASSIDRAGTEAFF. The DNA for the CDR3 is TGTGCCAGTAGTATAGACAGGGCCGGGACTGAAGCTTTCTTT. The entire variable domain, with the rest obtained from reference TRBV19 and TRBJ1-1, is as follows: DGGITQSPKYLFRKEGQNVTLSCEQNLNHDAMYWYRQDPGQGLRLIYYSQIVNDFQKGDIAEGYSVSREKKESFPLTVTSAQKNPTAFYLCASSIDRAGTEAFFGQGTRLTVV.

This chain connects TRBV12-3 or TRBV12-4 to TRBJ1-3, with a possible D match to TRBD1 (5 bases). Trimming took off 6 bases at V and 0 bases at J, with 6 bases between the two ends. This CDR3 has 13 residues. CDR3 loop: CASRTASGNTIYF. CDR3 DNA: TGTGCCAGCAGGACAGCCTCTGGAAACACCATATATTTT.

The chain carries TRBV7-9 and TRBJ2-1; the D gene is possibly TRBD2 (6 bases). The CDR3 runs to 16 residues. Germline loops: CDR1 SEHNR, CDR2 FQNEAQ (reference sequence). Trimming stripped 5 bases from V and 6 bases from J, with 20 bases between. The CDR3 region has the DNA TGTGCCAGCAGCACGCCCCGTAGGCGGGGCACCAATGAGCAGTTCTTC. This codes for CASSTPRRRGTNEQFF.

This clone was picked up one time. The V call is TRBV7-9, the J call TRBJ1-2, with unresolved D. The CDR3 totals 12 residues. Per the germline V gene, CDR1 is SEHNR and CDR2 is FQNEAQ (reference sequence). Trimming cost V 7 bases and J 8 bases, with 14 bases left between them. In nucleotides, the CDR3 is TGTGCCAGCACCCGCGCAGAGATCGGCTACACCTTC. This gives the protein CASTRAEIGYTF.

The V call is TRBV12-3 or TRBV12-4, the J call TRBJ1-2, with D tentatively TRBD1 (6 bases). V was shortened by 8 bases and J by 4 bases, with 11 bases between the two germline ends. The CDR3 runs to 12 residues. This chain's CDR3 is CASATGPYGYTF. The CDR3 region has the DNA TGTGCCAGCGCCACAGGGCCCTATGGCTACACCTTC.

This chain links TRBV2 with TRBJ2-7; 11 nucleotides align to TRBD2. Germline V lookup: CDR1 SNHLY, CDR2 FYNNEI. This CDR3 has 15 residues. Losses at the gene ends were 4 bases for V and 2 bases for J; bases not matched to a gene: 4. CDR3 in DNA: TGTGCCAGCAGTGGAGGGACTAGCGGACCCTACGAGCAGTACTTC. It encodes CASSGGTSGPYEQYF.

The chain uses TRBV19 and TRBJ2-1; 7 bases agree with TRBD2. The CDR3 covers 14 residues. Trimming removed 5 bases from V and 5 bases from J; junction bases left unmatched: 6. From germline, CDR1 is LNHDA and CDR2 SQIVND (reference sequence). The CDR3, as DNA: TGTGCCAGTAGTCTTTGGGACTACCACAATGAGCAGTTCTTC. Encoded protein: CASSLWDYHNEQFF.

This chain uses TRBV25-1 with TRBJ1-1, with D possibly TRBD1 on 5 matching bases. Germline V gene data show CDR1 as MGHDK and CDR2 as SYGVNS. V dropped 6 bases and J dropped 4 bases, with 15 bases sitting between them. The CDR3 spans 14 residues. The CDR3 loop is CASRPSIGGTEAFF. CDR3 sequence (DNA): TGTGCCAGCAGGCCCAGTATTGGGGGCACTGAAGCTTTCTTT.

CDR3 DNA sequence: TGTGCCAGCACGGCAGAGAGCAATCAGCCCCAGCATTTT. The encoded protein is CASTAESNQPQHF. The rearrangement links TRBV2 to TRBJ1-5; D gene unclear. Germline lookup yields CDR1 SNHLY and CDR2 FYNNEI. The V and J ends lost 7 bases and 1 base respectively, with 8 bases between them. The CDR3 has 13 residues.

This chain joins TRBV19 and TRBJ1-1; no definite D call. V lost 7 bases and J lost 13, with 19 bases in between. The germline V gene encodes CDR1 LNHDA and CDR2 SQIVND (reference sequence). This CDR3 contains 12 residues. The CDR3 sequence: CASTSPARGGFF. CDR3 nucleotide sequence: TGTGCCAGTACCTCCCCCGCGCGAGGAGGTTTCTTT.

The gene calls are TRBV14 and TRBJ1-2; TRBD1 matches at 8 bases. Germline values: CDR1 SGHDN, CDR2 FVKESK. The V and J ends lost 4 bases and 2 bases, in that order; junction bases with no gene match: 18. The CDR3 totals 19 residues. Here the CDR3 DNA reads TGTGCCAGCAGCCCTGACCCAAGACAGGGGTATCCGCTGAACTATGGCTACACCTTC. Its protein is CASSPDPRQGYPLNYGYTF.

The rearrangement uses TRBV7-9 and TRBJ1-1; D gene uncertain. Germline loops: CDR1 SEHNR, CDR2 FQNEAQ (reference sequence). This CDR3 is built from 11 residues. Trimming took off 4 bases at V and 4 bases at J, with 4 bases between the two ends. The CDR3 is CASSSFTEAFF. The CDR3 region has the DNA TGTGCCAGCAGCTCCTTCACTGAAGCTTTCTTT.

The rearrangement joins TRBV9 to TRBJ2-3, with D possibly being TRBD2 (5 bases). Trimming cost V 0 bases and J 7 bases, with 12 bases left between them. This CDR3 has 14 amino acids. Germline CDR1 and CDR2: SGDLS and YYNGEE. The CDR3 loop reads CASSVGGAANTQYF. The CDR3 nucleotides read TGTGCCAGCAGCGTAGGGGGAGCAGCGAATACGCAGTATTTT.

The genes are TRBV18 and TRBJ1-2, with a tentative D call TRBD1 (6 bases). Deletions cut 3 bases from V and 1 base from J, with 15 bases between. The CDR3 sequence is 16 residues long. Germline values: CDR1 KGHSH, CDR2 LQKENI. DNA of the CDR3: TGTGCCAGCTCACCCGCTCCCGGACAGATTAACTATGGCTACACCTTC. It specifies CASSPAPGQINYGYTF.

V is TRBV29-1 and J is TRBJ1-2, with D perhaps TRBD1 (6 bases). Trimming removed 4 bases from V and 0 bases from J, with 12 bases in between. CDR1 SQVTM and CDR2 ANQGSEA come from the germline V gene. The CDR3 runs to 14 residues. The CDR3 is CSVATGIPNYGYTF. Written as DNA, the CDR3 is TGCAGCGTTGCTACAGGGATTCCTAACTATGGCTACACCTTC. Full variable domain (missing parts from reference TRBV29-1 and TRBJ1-2): SAVISQKPSRDICQRGTSLTIQCQVDSQVTMMFWYRQQPGQSLTLIATANQGSEATYESGFVIDKFPISRPNLTFSTLTVSNMSPEDSSIYLCSVATGIPNYGYTFGSGTRLTVV.

This chain links TRBV5-1 with TRBJ2-6; a possible D gene is TRBD1 (5 bases). The CDR3 spans 15 residues. CDR1 is SGHRS and CDR2 is YFSETQ in the germline V gene. V was pared by 4 bases and J by 0 bases, with 8 bases between. The DNA of the CDR3 is TGCGCCAGCAGCCCAGACAGCTCTGGGGCCAACGTCCTGACTTTC. Translated, it gives CASSPDSSGANVLTF. Full variable domain (outside the CDR3, taken from reference TRBV5-1 and TRBJ2-6): KAGVTQTPRYLIKTRGQQVTLSCSPISGHRSVSWYQQTPGQGLQFLFEYFSETQRNKGNFPGRFSGRQFSNSRSEMNVSTLELGDSALYLCASSPDSSGANVLTFGAGSRLTVL.